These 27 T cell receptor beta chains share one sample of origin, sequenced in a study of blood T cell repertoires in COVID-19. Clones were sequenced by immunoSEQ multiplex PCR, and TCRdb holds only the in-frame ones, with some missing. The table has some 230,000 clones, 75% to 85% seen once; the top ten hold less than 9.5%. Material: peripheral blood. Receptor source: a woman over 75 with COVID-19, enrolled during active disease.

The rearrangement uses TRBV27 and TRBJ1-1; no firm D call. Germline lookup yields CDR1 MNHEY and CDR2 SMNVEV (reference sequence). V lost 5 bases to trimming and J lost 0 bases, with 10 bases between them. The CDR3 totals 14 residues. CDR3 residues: CASSGGPLNTEAFF. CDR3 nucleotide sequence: TGTGCCAGCAGTGGAGGACCGCTGAACACTGAAGCTTTCTTT.

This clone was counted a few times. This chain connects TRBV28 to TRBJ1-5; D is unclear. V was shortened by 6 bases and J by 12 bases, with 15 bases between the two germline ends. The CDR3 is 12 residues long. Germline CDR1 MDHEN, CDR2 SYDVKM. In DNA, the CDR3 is TGTGCCAGCAGAGAGTTGAGCCGGGGCCAGCATTTT. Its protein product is CASRELSRGQHF.

CDR3 nucleotides: TGTGCCAGCAGCCCAGGCCGGAACACTGAAGCTTTCTTT. Translating gives CASSPGRNTEAFF. The chain couples TRBV7-8 to TRBJ1-1; D remains unclear. Germline V lookup: CDR1 SGHVS, CDR2 FQNEAQ. This CDR3 is built from 13 residues. V lost 5 bases to trimming and J lost 1 base, with 8 bases between them.

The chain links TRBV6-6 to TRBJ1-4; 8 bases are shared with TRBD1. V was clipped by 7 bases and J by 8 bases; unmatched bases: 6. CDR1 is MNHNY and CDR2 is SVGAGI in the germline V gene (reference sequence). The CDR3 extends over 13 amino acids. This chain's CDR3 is CASTDRGGEKLFF. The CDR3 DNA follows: TGTGCCAGCACCGACAGGGGAGGAGAAAAACTGTTTTTT.

CDR3 sequence: CASSTGTGAETQYF. CDR3 in DNA: TGTGCCAGTAGTACGGGGACAGGGGCCGAGACCCAGTACTTC. J is TRBJ2-5 and V is TRBV19, with 10 positions matching TRBD1. CDR3 length: 14 amino acids. Per the germline V gene, CDR1 is LNHDA and CDR2 is SQIVND (reference sequence). V gave up 4 bases and J gave up 5 bases; unmatched junction bases: 4.

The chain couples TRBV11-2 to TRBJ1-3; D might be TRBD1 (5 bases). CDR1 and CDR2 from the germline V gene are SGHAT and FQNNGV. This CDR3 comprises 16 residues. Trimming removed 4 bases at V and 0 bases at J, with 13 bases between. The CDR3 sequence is CASSSLTGYSGNTIYF. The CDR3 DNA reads TGTGCCAGCAGCTCCCTCACAGGTTACTCTGGAAACACCATATATTTT.

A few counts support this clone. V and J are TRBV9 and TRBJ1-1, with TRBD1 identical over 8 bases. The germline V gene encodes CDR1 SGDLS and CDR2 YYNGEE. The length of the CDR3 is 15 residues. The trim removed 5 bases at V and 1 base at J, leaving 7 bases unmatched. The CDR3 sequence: CASSGQGLGNTEAFF. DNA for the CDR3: TGTGCCAGCAGTGGACAGGGTCTAGGGAACACTGAAGCTTTCTTT.

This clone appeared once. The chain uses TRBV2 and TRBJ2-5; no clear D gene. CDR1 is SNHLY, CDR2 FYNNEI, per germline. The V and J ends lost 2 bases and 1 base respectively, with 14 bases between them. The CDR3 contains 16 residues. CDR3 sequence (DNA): TGTGCCAGCAGTGAAACTTTCATCAGGTTCCAAGAGACCCAGTACTTC. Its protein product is CASSETFIRFQETQYF. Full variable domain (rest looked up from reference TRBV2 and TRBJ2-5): EPEVTQTPSHQVTQMGQEVILRCVPISNHLYFYWYRQILGQKVEFLVSFYNNEISEKSEIFDDQFSVERPDGSNFTLKIRSTKLEDSAMYFCASSETFIRFQETQYFGPGTRLLVL.

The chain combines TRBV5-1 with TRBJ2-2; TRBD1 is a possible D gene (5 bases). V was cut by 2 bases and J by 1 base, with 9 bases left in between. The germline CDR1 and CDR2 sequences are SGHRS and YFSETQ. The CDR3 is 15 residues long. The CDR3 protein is CASSFRQGNTGELFF. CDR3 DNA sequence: TGCGCCAGCAGCTTTAGGCAGGGGAACACCGGGGAGCTGTTTTTT.

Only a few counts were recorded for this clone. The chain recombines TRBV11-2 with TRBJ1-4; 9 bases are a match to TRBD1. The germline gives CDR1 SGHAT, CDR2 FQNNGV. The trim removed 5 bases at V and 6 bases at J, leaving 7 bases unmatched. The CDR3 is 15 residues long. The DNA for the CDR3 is TGTGCCAGCAGCCCCGACAGGGGGAAGTATGAAAAACTGTTTTTT. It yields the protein CASSPDRGKYEKLFF.

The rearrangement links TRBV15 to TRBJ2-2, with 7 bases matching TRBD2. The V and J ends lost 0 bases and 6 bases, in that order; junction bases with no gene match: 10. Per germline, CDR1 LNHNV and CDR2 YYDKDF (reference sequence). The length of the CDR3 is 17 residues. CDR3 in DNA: TGTGCCACCAGCAGAGATCTTGATACTAGCGATGCCGGGGAGCTGTTTTTT. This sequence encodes CATSRDLDTSDAGELFF.

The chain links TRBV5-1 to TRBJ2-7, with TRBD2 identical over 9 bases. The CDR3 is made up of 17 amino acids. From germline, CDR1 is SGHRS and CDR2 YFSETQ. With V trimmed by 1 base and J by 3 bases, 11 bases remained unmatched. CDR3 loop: CASSLRVAGAGGYEQYF. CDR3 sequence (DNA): TGCGCCAGCAGCTTGAGAGTAGCGGGAGCGGGAGGCTACGAGCAGTACTTC.

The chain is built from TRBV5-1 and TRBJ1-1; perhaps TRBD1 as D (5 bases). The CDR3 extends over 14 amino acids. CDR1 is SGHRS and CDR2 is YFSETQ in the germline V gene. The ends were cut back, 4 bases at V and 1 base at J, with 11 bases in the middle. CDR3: CASSGDFGNTEAFF. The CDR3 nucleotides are TGCGCCAGCAGCGGGGACTTTGGGAACACTGAAGCTTTCTTT.

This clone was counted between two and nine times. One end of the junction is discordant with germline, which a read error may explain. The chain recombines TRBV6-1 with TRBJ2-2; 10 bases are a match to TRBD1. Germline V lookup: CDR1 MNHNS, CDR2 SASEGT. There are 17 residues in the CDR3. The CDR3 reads CASSEAAGTGVTGELFF. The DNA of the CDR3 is TGTGCCAGCAGCGAAGCCGCCGGGACAGGGGTTACCGGGGAGCTGTTTTTT.

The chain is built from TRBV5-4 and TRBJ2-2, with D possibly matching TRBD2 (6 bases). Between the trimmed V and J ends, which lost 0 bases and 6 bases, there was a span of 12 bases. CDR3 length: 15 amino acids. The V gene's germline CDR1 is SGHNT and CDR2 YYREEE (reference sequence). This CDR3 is CASSLAGTGAGELFF. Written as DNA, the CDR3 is TGTGCCAGCAGCTTGGCGGGGACTGGGGCCGGGGAGCTGTTTTTT.

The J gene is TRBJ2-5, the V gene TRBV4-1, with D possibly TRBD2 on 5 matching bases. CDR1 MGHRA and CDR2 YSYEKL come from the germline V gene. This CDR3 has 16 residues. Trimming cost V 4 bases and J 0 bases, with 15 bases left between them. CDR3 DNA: TGCGCCAGCAGCCCGCGGGCCGCCGCTTACCAAGAGACCCAGTACTTC. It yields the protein CASSPRAAAYQETQYF.

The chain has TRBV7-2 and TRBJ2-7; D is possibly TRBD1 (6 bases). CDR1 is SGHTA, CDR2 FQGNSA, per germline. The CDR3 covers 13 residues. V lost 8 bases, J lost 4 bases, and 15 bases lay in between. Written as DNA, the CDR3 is TGTGCCAGCTTAAAATGGGGGCCGTACGAGCAGTACTTC. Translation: CASLKWGPYEQYF.

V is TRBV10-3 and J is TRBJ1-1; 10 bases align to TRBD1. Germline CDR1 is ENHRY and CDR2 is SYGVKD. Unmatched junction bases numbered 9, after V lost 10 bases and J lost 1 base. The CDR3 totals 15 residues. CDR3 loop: CATHGTGAKNTEAFF. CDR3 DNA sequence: TGTGCCACCCACGGGACAGGGGCCAAGAACACTGAAGCTTTCTTT.

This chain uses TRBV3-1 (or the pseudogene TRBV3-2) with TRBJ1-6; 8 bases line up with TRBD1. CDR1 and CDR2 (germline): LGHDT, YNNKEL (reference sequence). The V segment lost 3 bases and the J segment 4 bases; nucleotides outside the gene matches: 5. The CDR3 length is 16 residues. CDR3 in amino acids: CASSQAGQVYNSPLHF. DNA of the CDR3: TGTGCCAGCAGCCAGGCGGGACAGGTATATAATTCACCCCTCCACTTT.

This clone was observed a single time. The CDR3, as DNA: TGTGCCAGCAGTCCCGGGAGGGCGAGAAAACTGTTTTTT. It specifies CASSPGRARKLFF. The chain joins TRBV27 to TRBJ1-4; D is uncertain. Germline-derived CDR1 and CDR2 are MNHEY and SMNVEV (reference sequence). V was shortened by 5 bases and J by 10 bases, with 14 bases between the two germline ends. This CDR3 has 13 residues.

For the CDR3, the DNA is TGTGCCATCAGTGATGGGGGGAGGGCGGTCACCTACGAGCAGTACTTC. Its protein is CAISDGGRAVTYEQYF. The V gene is TRBV10-3, the J gene TRBJ2-7; 7 nucleotides line up with TRBD2. J was trimmed by 2 bases and V by 3 bases; bases with no gene match: 10. The CDR3 consists of 16 residues. Germline V lookup: CDR1 ENHRY, CDR2 SYGVKD.

This CDR3 reads CASSLRRRYTF. DNA for the CDR3: TGTGCCAGCAGTTTAAGGCGGAGGTACACCTTC. The genes are TRBV12-3 or TRBV12-4 and TRBJ1-2; D gene unclear. The CDR3 has 11 amino acids. Trimming cost V 2 bases and J 11 bases, with 9 bases left between them.

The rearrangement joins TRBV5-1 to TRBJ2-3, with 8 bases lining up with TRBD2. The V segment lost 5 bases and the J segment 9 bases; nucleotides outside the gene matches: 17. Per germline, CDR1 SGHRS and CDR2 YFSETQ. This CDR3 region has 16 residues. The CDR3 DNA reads TGCGCCAGCAGGACCTTTGCGGGAGGAGGAGGGAAAACGCAGTATTTT. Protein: CASRTFAGGGGKTQYF.

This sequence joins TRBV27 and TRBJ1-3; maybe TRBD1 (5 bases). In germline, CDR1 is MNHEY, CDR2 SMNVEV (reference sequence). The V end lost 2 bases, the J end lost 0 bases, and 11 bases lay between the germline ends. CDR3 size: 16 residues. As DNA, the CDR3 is TGTGCCAGCAGTTTAGGGGGGGATTACTCTGGAAACACCATATATTTT. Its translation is CASSLGGDYSGNTIYF.

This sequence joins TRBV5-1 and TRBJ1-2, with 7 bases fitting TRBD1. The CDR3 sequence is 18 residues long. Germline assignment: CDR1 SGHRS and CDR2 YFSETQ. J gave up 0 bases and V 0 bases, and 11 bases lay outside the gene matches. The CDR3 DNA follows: TGCGCCAGCAGCTTGGCGGCGCGGTCGGGACAGTCTAACTATGGCTACACCTTC. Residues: CASSLAARSGQSNYGYTF.

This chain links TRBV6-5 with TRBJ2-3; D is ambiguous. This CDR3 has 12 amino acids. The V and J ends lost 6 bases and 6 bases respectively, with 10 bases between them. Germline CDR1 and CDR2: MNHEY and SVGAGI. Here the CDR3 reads CASRNHMDTQYF. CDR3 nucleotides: TGTGCCAGCAGGAACCACATGGATACGCAGTATTTT.

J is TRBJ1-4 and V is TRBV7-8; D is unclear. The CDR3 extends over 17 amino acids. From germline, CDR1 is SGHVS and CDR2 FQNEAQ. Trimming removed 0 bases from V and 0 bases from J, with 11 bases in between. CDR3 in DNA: TGTGCCAGCAGCTTAGCGGCCCGAGGTGCAACTAATGAAAAACTGTTTTTT. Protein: CASSLAARGATNEKLFF.